The 21 T cell receptor beta chains listed next were all sequenced from one sample in a study of cytomegalovirus exposure and HLA in healthy donors. Use of 60 Vbeta and 13 Jbeta primers characterized the PCR. Method: immunoSEQ multiplex PCR; TCRdb's copy keeps in-frame clones and lacks some. The repertoire has under 200,000 clones, 79% of them found once; the top ten carry about 0.72%. Sequences were obtained from PBMCs. All receptors come from a woman aged 40 to 50 in good health and CMV-seronegative.

J is TRBJ1-5 and V is TRBV6-5; no clear D. This CDR3 is 14 amino acids long. V lost 0 bases, J lost 4 bases, and 7 bases lay in between. From germline, CDR1 is MNHEY and CDR2 SVGAGI. CDR3 region: CASSYSQLNQPQHF. The CDR3 coding sequence is TGTGCCAGCAGTTACTCGCAGTTAAATCAGCCCCAGCATTTT.

The chain joins TRBV19 to TRBJ1-2; TRBD1 is a possible D gene (5 bases). There are 16 residues in the CDR3. V lost 5 bases to trimming and J lost 4 bases, with 20 bases between them. Germline V gene lookup returns CDR1 LNHDA and CDR2 SQIVND (reference sequence). The CDR3 DNA reads TGTGCCAGTAGTTCACACCCGGCAGGGCCTGGCTATGGCTACACCTTC. This translates into CASSSHPAGPGYGYTF.

This clone was detected once. This chain joins TRBV5-1 and TRBJ2-1; D unresolved. Trimming stripped 0 bases from V and 0 bases from J, with 10 bases between. The CDR3 is 16 residues long. The germline V gene has CDR1 SGHRS and CDR2 YFSETQ. The CDR3 sequence: CASSLGSRRSYNEQFF. CDR3 bases: TGCGCCAGCAGCTTGGGGTCGCGGCGCTCCTACAATGAGCAGTTCTTC. The full variable domain, with the rest looked up from reference TRBV5-1 and TRBJ2-1, is KAGVTQTPRYLIKTRGQQVTLSCSPISGHRSVSWYQQTPGQGLQFLFEYFSETQRNKGNFPGRFSGRQFSNSRSEMNVSTLELGDSALYLCASSLGSRRSYNEQFFGPGTRLTVL.

The V and J genes are TRBV5-4 and TRBJ1-1; tentative D call: TRBD1 (5 bases). CDR3 length: 13 amino acids. CDR1 is SGHNT, CDR2 YYREEE, per germline (reference sequence). V lost 4 bases and J 4 bases, leaving 11 bases between the germline ends. The CDR3 sequence is CASSRWGVTEAFF. The DNA for the CDR3 is TGTGCCAGCAGCCGCTGGGGGGTCACTGAAGCTTTCTTT.

The rearrangement uses TRBV1 and TRBJ1-1; whether TRBD1, the table's D call, matches the DNA was not checked. TRBV1 is reported as a pseudogene. This CDR3 spans 19 amino acids. The CDR3 DNA follows: TGCACCAGCAGCCAAGATCGGGACAGGGGGCTTGCGTGGAACACTGAAGCTTTCTTT. This sequence encodes CTSSQDRDRGLAWNTEAFF.

Regarding this clone: Germline is not matched at one junction end, which may reflect a read error. V and J are TRBV7-9 and TRBJ2-7; 10 bases are shared with TRBD1. Per the germline V gene, CDR1 is SEHNR and CDR2 is FQNEAQ (reference sequence). This CDR3 spans 18 amino acids. The DNA for the CDR3 is TGTTCCAGCAGCCCCGTTAGTCAGGGACAGGGGATCTCCTACGAGCAGTACTTC. Translating it yields CSSSPVSQGQGISYEQYF.

CDR3 region: CASSNAGGYNEQFF. DNA of the CDR3: TGTGCCAGCTCCAACGCGGGGGGGTACAATGAGCAGTTCTTC. The chain couples TRBV18 to TRBJ2-1, with 9 bases fitting TRBD2. Germline V lookup: CDR1 KGHSH, CDR2 LQKENI. Germline trimming cut 6 bases from V and 4 bases from J; bases unmatched to any gene: 4. The CDR3 spans 14 residues.

The chain combines TRBV27 with TRBJ1-5; TRBD1 aligns across 7 bases. Germline CDR1 MNHEY, CDR2 SMNVEV (reference sequence). The J segment lost 2 bases and the V segment lost 6 bases, leaving 7 bases of the junction unmatched. CDR3 length equals 15 residues. CDR3 nucleotide sequence: TGTGCCAGCAGAGGCCCGGGACAGCGCAATCAGCCCCAGCATTTT. Its protein is CASRGPGQRNQPQHF.

The rearrangement joins TRBV5-1 to TRBJ2-3; D gene uncertain. Germline lookup yields CDR1 SGHRS and CDR2 YFSETQ. The CDR3 runs to 18 residues. Trimming removed 2 bases from V and 0 bases from J, with 19 bases in between. The CDR3 region is CASSFGLTPTVSTDTQYF. The CDR3 DNA reads TGCGCCAGCAGCTTTGGGCTAACCCCGACCGTTAGCACAGATACGCAGTATTTT.

The chain couples TRBV5-4 to TRBJ1-2, with TRBD1 as a possible D gene (5 bases). Trimming removed 4 bases from V and 6 bases from J, with 19 bases in between. This CDR3 comprises 15 residues. The germline CDR1 and CDR2 sequences are SGHNT and YYREEE (reference sequence). The CDR3 here is CASSLNAGAGNGYTF. CDR3 bases: TGTGCCAGCAGCCTGAACGCTGGGGCTGGGAATGGCTACACCTTC.

This clone was counted a few times. The chain links TRBV6-1 to TRBJ2-7; TRBD1 aligns across 7 bases. The germline V gene encodes CDR1 MNHNS and CDR2 SASEGT. The J segment lost 3 bases and the V segment lost 7 bases, leaving 6 bases of the junction unmatched. The CDR3 length is 13 residues. This CDR3 reads CASIRTGLYEQYF. CDR3 coding DNA: TGTGCCAGCATTAGGACAGGCCTCTACGAGCAGTACTTC.

This clone appeared a few times. V is TRBV5-1 and J is TRBJ1-1; D ambiguous. The CDR3 consists of 13 residues. The V end lost 4 bases, the J end lost 5 bases, and 12 bases lay between the germline ends. Germline values: CDR1 SGHRS, CDR2 YFSETQ. CDR3 nucleotides: TGCGCCAGCAGCGAGACGGGTGGGACTGAAGCTTTCTTT. It translates to CASSETGGTEAFF.

The chain recombines TRBV30 with TRBJ1-2, with a weak D call TRBD1 (6 bases). Trimming left V 7 bases short and J 6 bases short, with 18 bases between. Germline V lookup: CDR1 GTSNPN, CDR2 SVGIG (reference sequence). The CDR3 extends over 13 amino acids. In nucleotides, the CDR3 is TGTGCCTACCTGCACCGGGACACCCATGGCTACACCTTC. Protein: CAYLHRDTHGYTF. The full variable domain, in which reference TRBV30 and TRBJ1-2 provide the parts outside the CDR3, is SQTIHQWPATLVQPVGSPLSLECTVEGTSNPNLYWYRQAAGRGLQLLFYSVGIGQISSEVPQNLSASRPQDRQFILSSKKLLLSDSGFYLCAYLHRDTHGYTFGSGTRLTVV.

The rearrangement uses TRBV5-4 and TRBJ2-7; maybe TRBD1 (6 bases). V was clipped by 0 bases and J by 3 bases, with 19 bases between them. The CDR3 consists of 17 residues. Per germline, CDR1 SGHNT and CDR2 YYREEE (reference sequence). The CDR3 region has the DNA TGTGCCAGCAGCTTGGGGATCCGGGACACCCTATTCTACGAGCAGTACTTC. Translated, it gives CASSLGIRDTLFYEQYF.

The J gene is TRBJ1-2, the V gene TRBV2; TRBD1 aligns across 7 bases. Trimming removed 6 bases from V and 8 bases from J; junction bases left unmatched: 9. The germline gives CDR1 SNHLY, CDR2 FYNNEI. CDR3 length: 13 residues. CDR3 nucleotides: TGTGCCAGCAGGGCGGAGGGGGCGTGGGGCTACACCTTC. The encoded protein is CASRAEGAWGYTF. Full variable domain (remainder filled in from reference TRBV2 and TRBJ1-2): EPEVTQTPSHQVTQMGQEVILRCVPISNHLYFYWYRQILGQKVEFLVSFYNNEISEKSEIFDDQFSVERPDGSNFTLKIRSTKLEDSAMYFCASRAEGAWGYTFGSGTRLTVV.

This clone has just a few counts. The chain is built from TRBV4-2 and TRBJ1-2; no reliable D call. The CDR3 has 14 residues. Germline V gene data show CDR1 as LGHNA and CDR2 as YNFKEQ. With 5 bases removed from V and 1 base from J, the gap between germline ends came to 11 bases. The CDR3 here is CASSLEVGNYGYTF. CDR3 nucleotide sequence: TGTGCCAGCAGCTTGGAGGTCGGTAACTATGGCTACACCTTC.

CDR3 loop: CASSRAGGETQYF. DNA of the CDR3: TGTGCCAGCAGCAGGGCAGGAGGGGAGACCCAGTACTTC. The rearrangement links TRBV9 to TRBJ2-5; perhaps TRBD2 as D (6 bases). CDR1 is SGDLS and CDR2 is YYNGEE in the germline V gene. Trimming shortened V by 4 bases and J by 5 bases, and 12 bases separated the two germline ends. The CDR3 contains 13 residues. The complete variable domain, with remaining parts taken from reference TRBV9 and TRBJ2-5, reads DSGVTQTPKHLITATGQRVTLRCSPRSGDLSVYWYQQSLDQGLQFLIQYYNGEERAKGNILERFSAQQFPDLHSELNLSSLELGDSALYFCASSRAGGETQYFGPGTRLLVL.

The J gene is TRBJ2-3, the V gene TRBV5-4; maybe TRBD1 (8 bases). The ends were cut back, 0 bases at V and 4 bases at J, with 12 bases in the middle. The CDR3 is 15 residues long. Germline V gene lookup returns CDR1 SGHNT and CDR2 YYREEE (reference sequence). CDR3 DNA sequence: TGTGCCAGCAGCTTGGCAGCGGGACAGGCAGATACGCAGTATTTT. It yields the protein CASSLAAGQADTQYF.

This clone was found a few times. The chain links TRBV6-1 to TRBJ1-1; the match to TRBD1 covers 9 bases. The CDR3 loop spans 16 amino acids. V shed 1 base, J shed 1 base, and the junction held 4 bases outside the gene matches. Germline V lookup: CDR1 MNHNS, CDR2 SASEGT. CDR3 DNA: TGTGCCAGCAGTGAAGTCTGGGGACAGGGGAACACTGAAGCTTTCTTT. This encodes CASSEVWGQGNTEAFF.

This clone has just one count. The chain combines TRBV30 with TRBJ2-5, with D possibly being TRBD2 (5 bases). V dropped 0 bases and J dropped 9 bases, with 17 bases sitting between them. Germline V CDR1 and CDR2: GTSNPN, SVGIG (reference sequence). CDR3 length: 14 residues. In DNA form, the CDR3 reads TGTGCCTGGAGTGTATCTGGCGGAGGAAGGGCCCAGTACTTC. Encoded protein: CAWSVSGGGRAQYF.

The V call is TRBV29-1, the J call TRBJ1-1; TRBD1 matches 12 bases. The CDR3 is 16 amino acids. Germline V gene lookup returns CDR1 SQVTM and CDR2 ANQGSEA. The junction had 8 bases not matched to a gene; V was cut back by 6 bases and J by 0 bases. CDR3 nucleotide sequence: TGCAGCGTGAAAGGGACAGGGGGCAAAATGAACACTGAAGCTTTCTTT. It is translated as CSVKGTGGKMNTEAFF.